The 21 T cell receptor beta chains in this list originate from one sample, sequenced in a study of blood T cell repertoires in COVID-19. The repertoire was sequenced with immunoSEQ multiplex PCR; TCRdb's copy has only in-frame clones and lacks some. The table lists roughly 340,000 clones, around 91% of them singletons, with roughly 3.5% in the top ten. Sequencing was done on a sample of peripheral blood. These receptors came from a woman under 30 who had recovered from COVID-19.

This sequence joins TRBV15 and TRBJ2-2; 9 bases are shared with TRBD2. CDR1 LNHNV and CDR2 YYDKDF come from the germline V gene (reference sequence). Losses at the gene ends were 5 bases for V and 5 bases for J; bases not matched to a gene: 21. The CDR3 totals 20 residues. Here the CDR3 DNA reads TGTGCCACCAGCTCCAATCTCAACCCTAGCGGGATCTTAAGGACCGGGGAGCTGTTTTTT. Protein product: CATSSNLNPSGILRTGELFF.

The CDR3 is CASSPRWRDRETQYF. The CDR3 DNA reads TGTGCCAGCAGCCCTAGGTGGCGGGATCGGGAGACCCAGTACTTC. The chain joins TRBV7-8 to TRBJ2-5, with D perhaps TRBD2 (6 bases). Trimming removed 5 bases from V and 5 bases from J, with 18 bases in between. The CDR3 extends over 15 amino acids. The germline gives CDR1 SGHVS, CDR2 FQNEAQ.

The V and J genes are TRBV27 and TRBJ2-2; D is unclear. V was cut by 5 bases and J by 4 bases, with 5 bases left in between. CDR3 length: 12 residues. Germline CDR1 reads MNHEY; CDR2 reads SMNVEV (reference sequence). This CDR3 is CASSPSTGELFF. The CDR3 nucleotides are TGTGCCAGCAGTCCTTCCACCGGGGAGCTGTTTTTT.

V is TRBV15 and J is TRBJ1-3, with no clear D. Trimming removed 6 bases from V and 0 bases from J, with 12 bases in between. This CDR3 has 15 residues. Germline V CDR1 and CDR2: LNHNV, YYDKDF (reference sequence). The CDR3 here is CATRSSRLSGNTIYF. CDR3 nucleotides: TGTGCCACCAGGAGTAGCCGACTCTCTGGAAACACCATATATTTT.

The genes are TRBV5-1 and TRBJ1-2; the match to TRBD1 covers 8 bases. The CDR3 sequence is 19 residues long. Germline trimming cut 4 bases from V and 4 bases from J; bases unmatched to any gene: 21. From germline, CDR1 is SGHRS and CDR2 YFSETQ. In nucleotides, the CDR3 is TGCGCCAGCAGCCCCCACGTTCCGGGACAGGTGGCAGAGGGCTATGGCTACACCTTC. Amino acids: CASSPHVPGQVAEGYGYTF.

The CDR3 reads CASSRTGVTGNTIYF. In DNA, the CDR3 is TGTGCCAGCAGCCGCACCGGGGTAACGGGAAACACCATATATTTT. The chain recombines TRBV11-2 with TRBJ1-3; unclear D gene. Trimming pared 5 bases from V and 4 bases from J, leaving 15 bases between. CDR3 size: 15 residues. Germline CDR1 SGHAT, CDR2 FQNNGV.

This clone was seen more than once but under ten times. The chain carries TRBV6-5 and TRBJ2-2; unclear D gene. Trimming removed 7 bases at V and 2 bases at J, with 8 bases between. From germline, CDR1 is MNHEY and CDR2 SVGAGI. The CDR3 runs 13 residues. Here the CDR3 reads CASKYSNTGELFF. The CDR3, as DNA: TGTGCCAGCAAATATAGTAACACCGGGGAGCTGTTTTTT.

This clone appeared a single time. The chain couples TRBV21-1 to TRBJ2-2; the tabulated D call, TRBD2, remains unverified against the DNA. TRBV21-1 is a pseudogene locus. The CDR3 is 19 amino acids. CDR3 in amino acids: CASSKGPKPVAGAAGELFF. CDR3 in DNA: TGTGCCAGCAGCAAAGGCCCAAAACCCGTCGCGGGAGCAGCCGGGGAGCTGTTTTTT.

The genes are TRBV7-9 and TRBJ2-3; D possibly corresponds to TRBD1 (6 bases). The germline gives CDR1 SEHNR, CDR2 FQNEAQ (reference sequence). The CDR3 contains 14 residues. The V gene lost 3 bases and the J gene lost 4 bases, with 11 bases spanning the gap. The CDR3 reads CASSFASGADTQYF. DNA of the CDR3: TGTGCCAGCAGCTTCGCGTCAGGGGCAGATACGCAGTATTTT.

CDR3 residues: CSVQQGMGGYTF. The DNA of the CDR3 is TGCAGCGTACAACAGGGGATGGGTGGCTACACCTTC. V and J are TRBV29-1 and TRBJ1-2; 7 positions agree with TRBD1. Germline V gene sequence: CDR1 SQVTM, CDR2 ANQGSEA. CDR3 length: 12 amino acids. Unmatched junction bases numbered 8, after V lost 6 bases and J lost 7 bases.

This clone was seen more than once but under ten times. This sequence joins TRBV7-9 and TRBJ1-6; D not certain. Trimming pared 1 base from V and 4 bases from J, leaving 5 bases between. Germline V gene data show CDR1 as SEHNR and CDR2 as FQNEAQ (reference sequence). The CDR3 loop spans 14 amino acids. The CDR3 loop reads CASSLEQYNSPLHF. As DNA, the CDR3 is TGTGCCAGCAGCTTAGAACAGTATAATTCACCCCTCCACTTT.

The chain has TRBV7-9 and TRBJ2-1; possible D gene TRBD1, 6 bases. Germline CDR1 and CDR2: SEHNR and FQNEAQ (reference sequence). The CDR3 spans 15 residues. V lost 5 bases to trimming and J lost 4 bases, with 15 bases between them. The CDR3 DNA is TGTGCCAGCAGCCCAGGGACACTCTTATACAATGAGCAGTTCTTC. Protein: CASSPGTLLYNEQFF.

Only one count was recorded for this clone. The chain employs TRBV27 and TRBJ1-4; 8 bases align to TRBD1. Germline V gene sequence: CDR1 MNHEY, CDR2 SMNVEV (reference sequence). J lost 6 bases, V lost 6 bases, and 6 bases had no gene match. CDR3 length: 14 amino acids. CDR3 in DNA: TGTGCCAGCAGAGACAGGGGCTTTGATGAAAAACTGTTTTTT. This codes for CASRDRGFDEKLFF.

This chain links TRBV7-2 with TRBJ2-1, with D maybe TRBD2 (6 bases). This CDR3 has 17 amino acids. Germline CDR1 reads SGHTA; CDR2 reads FQGNSA. V was trimmed by 3 bases and J by 0 bases, leaving 15 bases between them. The CDR3 loop is CASSLDASSDSYNEQFF. CDR3 bases: TGTGCCAGCAGCTTGGACGCCTCTAGCGACTCCTACAATGAGCAGTTCTTC. Based on the CDR3 plus reference TRBV7-2 and TRBJ2-1, the full variable domain is GAGVSQSPSNKVTEKGKDVELRCDPISGHTALYWYRQSLGQGLEFLIYFQGNSAPDKSGLPSDRFSAERTGGSVSTLTIQRTQQEDSAVYLCASSLDASSDSYNEQFFGPGTRLTVL.

This rearrangement joins TRBV6-6 to TRBJ2-7; D is perhaps TRBD2 (5 bases). V shed 6 bases and J shed 6 bases, with 15 bases lying between them. This CDR3 region has 13 residues. Germline CDR1 and CDR2: MNHNY and SVGAGI (reference sequence). The CDR3 sequence: CASRKAASSEQYV. CDR3 bases: TGTGCCAGCAGAAAGGCGGCTAGCTCCGAGCAGTACGTC.

This chain joins TRBV6-5 and TRBJ2-2; a possible D gene is TRBD2 (6 bases). The V gene's germline CDR1 is MNHEY and CDR2 SVGAGI. This CDR3 is 15 amino acids long. Trimming shortened V by 7 bases and J by 6 bases, and 18 bases separated the two germline ends. CDR3 sequence: CASILDRTIPGELFF. CDR3 nucleotide sequence: TGTGCCAGCATTCTGGATCGGACTATCCCCGGGGAGCTGTTTTTT.

This chain uses TRBV6-4 with TRBJ1-1; D uncertain. V was clipped by 0 bases and J by 2 bases, with 7 bases between them. The CDR3 extends over 14 amino acids. CDR1 and CDR2 from the germline V gene are MRHNA and SNTAGT. The CDR3 region is CASSDSRGNTEAFF. The CDR3 nucleotides read TGTGCCAGCAGTGACTCTCGGGGAAACACTGAAGCTTTCTTT.

The CDR3 loop is CASSQRFTSGRAGELFF. The DNA of the CDR3 is TGTGCCAGCAGCCAGAGGTTCACTAGCGGGAGAGCCGGGGAGCTGTTTTTT. The chain recombines TRBV7-8 with TRBJ2-2; TRBD2 agrees at 11 bases. CDR1 SGHVS and CDR2 FQNEAQ come from the germline V gene. Losses at the gene ends were 5 bases for V and 6 bases for J; bases not matched to a gene: 11. The CDR3 totals 17 residues.

The rearrangement uses TRBV7-8 and TRBJ2-3; 8 bases agree with TRBD1. The CDR3 is 16 amino acids. Germline assignment: CDR1 SGHVS and CDR2 FQNEAQ. Trimming took 5 bases from V and 6 from J; bases not matched to a gene: 13. The CDR3 nucleotides read TGTGCCAGCAGCCCCTCCGGGGGACAGGTATGGGATACGCAGTATTTT. This encodes CASSPSGGQVWDTQYF.

The genes are TRBV5-6 and TRBJ2-7; TRBD2 aligns across 13 bases. J gave up 2 bases and V 0 bases, and 8 bases lay outside the gene matches. The CDR3 runs 18 residues. Per germline, CDR1 SGHDT and CDR2 YYEEEE. In DNA form, the CDR3 reads TGTGCCAGCAGCTTGGAACTAGCGGGAGGGCCCTCCCCCTACGAGCAGTACGTC. Protein sequence: CASSLELAGGPSPYEQYV.

A few counts support this clone. The genes are TRBV10-3 and TRBJ2-2; D possibly corresponds to TRBD1 (5 bases). V lost 2 bases and J lost 0, with 13 bases in between. CDR3 size: 17 residues. The germline V gene encodes CDR1 ENHRY and CDR2 SYGVKD. CDR3 nucleotides: TGTGCCATCAGTGAGCAGGTAGGGGCGGCGAACACCGGGGAGCTGTTTTTT. This codes for CAISEQVGAANTGELFF.